This TCR beta chain was sequenced for a study of blood T cell repertoires in COVID-19. Study information: T cells, B-cell-depleted T cells, or PBMCs provided the cDNA or gDNA that served as material.

The CDR3 length is 13 residues. The V gene lost 7 bases and the J gene lost 3 bases, with 12 bases spanning the gap. Germline loops: CDR1 MNHNY, CDR2 SVGAGI (reference sequence). Sequencing was performed with immunoSEQ multiplex PCR; in TCRdb, only in-frame clones are kept and a portion is missing. The data hold 200,000 to 300,000 clones, with around 89% observed a single time. This rearrangement joins TRBV6-6 to TRBJ1-1, with D perhaps TRBD1 (6 bases). This TCR derives from a woman in her thirties or forties with acute COVID-19. The sequencing input was PBMCs or T cells enriched from blood (not recorded which). The CDR3 DNA follows: TGTGCCAGCACCAGGGGCTCGGACACTGAAGCTTTCTTT. This encodes CASTRGSDTEAFF.